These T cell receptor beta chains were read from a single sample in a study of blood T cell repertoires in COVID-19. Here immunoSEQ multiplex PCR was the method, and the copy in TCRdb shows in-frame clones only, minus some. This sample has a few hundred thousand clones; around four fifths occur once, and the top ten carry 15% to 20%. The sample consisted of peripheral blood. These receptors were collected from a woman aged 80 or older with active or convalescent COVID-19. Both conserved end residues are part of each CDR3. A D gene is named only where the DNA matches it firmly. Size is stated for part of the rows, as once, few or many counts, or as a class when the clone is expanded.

DNA: TGTGCCACCAGCAGAGATGGGACAGCCAAAAGCTTCTATGGCTACACCTTC
CDR3: CATSRDGTAKSFYGYTF
D: TRBD1
J: TRBJ1-2
size: .
V: TRBV15

DNA: TGTGCCAGCTCAACACGACAGGGAGGTGATACTGAAGCTTTCTTT
CDR3: CASSTRQGGDTEAFF
D: TRBD1
J: TRBJ1-1
size: .
V: TRBV18

DNA: TGTGCCAGCAGTGCCATCGACAGATTCTCTGGAAACACCATATATTTT
CDR3: CASSAIDRFSGNTIYF
D: .
J: TRBJ1-3
size: .
V: TRBV6-1

DNA: TGTGCCAGTAGTGAGACAGGGGGCGCCTATCAGCCCCAGCATTTT
CDR3: CASSETGGAYQPQHF
D: TRBD1
J: TRBJ1-5
size: .
V: TRBV19

DNA: TGTGCCAGTAGTATGCCCCCGGGACAGGGGTTCTATGGCTACACCTTC
CDR3: CASSMPPGQGFYGYTF
D: TRBD1
J: TRBJ1-2
size: .
V: TRBV19

DNA: TGTGCCAGCAGCTTATTTTTTTTGGGAGCGGGGGGGGCTCGGAATACGCAGTATTTT
CDR3: CASSLFFLGAGGARNTQYF
D: TRBD2
J: TRBJ2-3
size: .
V: TRBV11-3

DNA: TGTGCCAGCAGCCAACCGAGGACAGGGCGGACCGAGACCCAGTACTTC
CDR3: CASSQPRTGRTETQYF
D: TRBD1
J: TRBJ2-5
size: .
V: TRBV3-1/TRBV3-2

DNA: TGTGCCAGCAGCGCTCAGGGCTACCTATACACTGAAGCTTTCTTT
CDR3: CASSAQGYLYTEAFF
D: .
J: TRBJ1-1
size: .
V: TRBV7-2

DNA: TGTGCCAGCAGCCTTAGTCCGGGAACCTACAATGAGCAGTTCTTC
CDR3: CASSLSPGTYNEQFF
D: .
J: TRBJ2-1
size: .
V: TRBV5-6

DNA: TGTGCCAGCAGCCCCCGACAGGGGTATGATCAGCCCCAGCATTTT
CDR3: CASSPRQGYDQPQHF
D: TRBD1
J: TRBJ1-5
size: .
V: TRBV7-2

DNA: TGTGCCAGCACCCCTAGCGGGAGGGCCCGGACCGGGGAGCTGTTTTTT
CDR3: CASTPSGRARTGELFF
D: TRBD2
J: TRBJ2-2
size: .
V: TRBV7-3

DNA: TGTGCCAGCAGCGTAGGAGGACAGACTTACGAGCAGTACTTC
CDR3: CASSVGGQTYEQYF
D: .
J: TRBJ2-7
size: .
V: TRBV9

DNA: TGTGCCAGCAGCCAAGGGCGGGGAAACTCCTACGAGCAGTACTTC
CDR3: CASSQGRGNSYEQYF
D: .
J: TRBJ2-7
size: .
V: TRBV4-2

DNA: TGTGCCAGCAGTTACTCTTCGGGACAGGGGAAGACCCAGTACTTC
CDR3: CASSYSSGQGKTQYF
D: TRBD1
J: TRBJ2-5
size: .
V: TRBV6-5

DNA: TGTGCCAGCAGCTTAGTAGGCGCAGGGGCGTTCTACAATGAGCAGTTCTTC
CDR3: CASSLVGAGAFYNEQFF
D: .
J: TRBJ2-1
size: .
V: TRBV7-8

DNA: TGTGCCAGCAGAGCGACAGGGAACTATGGCTACACCTTC
CDR3: CASRATGNYGYTF
D: TRBD1
J: TRBJ1-2
size: .
V: TRBV25-1

DNA: TGTGCCAGCAGCATTAAAAGATTCGACAGGGGTAAGTACGAGCAGTACTTC
CDR3: CASSIKRFDRGKYEQYF
D: .
J: TRBJ2-7
size: once
V: TRBV21-1

DNA: TGTGCCAGTAGTATTGACGGACAGTCCTACGAGCAGTACTTC
CDR3: CASSIDGQSYEQYF
D: .
J: TRBJ2-7
size: .
V: TRBV19

DNA: TGTGCCAGCAGTTTGACCGGGAACTCCTACGAGCAGTACTTC
CDR3: CASSLTGNSYEQYF
D: .
J: TRBJ2-7
size: once
V: TRBV28

DNA: TGTGCCAGCAGAGCAGGGGGCGCGGTTGATGGCTACACCTTC
CDR3: CASRAGGAVDGYTF
D: TRBD1
J: TRBJ1-2
size: .
V: TRBV6-5

DNA: TGTGCCAGCAGTCCTCGACAGGGATATCTTCAGCCCCAGCATTTT
CDR3: CASSPRQGYLQPQHF
D: TRBD1
J: TRBJ1-5
size: few
V: TRBV27

DNA: TGTGCCAACTCCGGGACTAGCGGGAGTCTGCAGTACTTC
CDR3: CANSGTSGSLQYF
D: TRBD2
J: TRBJ2-7
size: .
V: TRBV10-3

DNA: TGTGCCAGCAGTGGGGCAGGGGTTGTCGAGCAGTACTTC
CDR3: CASSGAGVVEQYF
D: .
J: TRBJ2-7
size: .
V: TRBV2

DNA: TGTGCCAGCTCCGGGGACAGGGCCGATGGCTACACCTTC
CDR3: CASSGDRADGYTF
D: TRBD1
J: TRBJ1-2
size: .
V: TRBV18

DNA: TGTGCCAGCAGTTGGACAGGGGTTCGTGAAAAACTGTTTTTT
CDR3: CASSWTGVREKLFF
D: TRBD1
J: TRBJ1-4
size: .
V: TRBV11-2

DNA: TGTGCCTGGAACCCAGAAATAATTACTGAAGCTTTCTTT
CDR3: CAWNPEIITEAFF
D: .
J: TRBJ1-1
size: .
V: TRBV30

DNA: TGCAGTGCTAGTGACCGCAGGTCGCCCTCTGGGGCCAACGTCCTGACTTTC
CDR3: CSASDRRSPSGANVLTF
D: .
J: TRBJ2-6
size: .
V: TRBV20-1